Following are 21 T cell receptor beta chains from one sample sequenced in a study of shared clonotypes between healthy human individuals. Sequenced by immunoSEQ multiplex PCR; TCRdb stores in-frame clones only, minus some. This table has about 530,000 clones, 60% to 80% appearing once. Sequencing was done on a sample of PBMCs. These receptors were collected from a woman in her thirties or forties in good health. Some clones in this sample may be carry-over from other donors' samples.

In this sample, this clone turned up once. CDR3 in amino acids: CASSRGLAGLPGELFF. In nucleotides, the CDR3 is TGTGCCAGTAGTCGGGGACTAGCGGGTCTCCCCGGGGAGCTGTTTTTT. The V call is TRBV19, the J call TRBJ2-2; TRBD2 matches at 12 bases. The CDR3 covers 16 residues. Trimming at V came to 5 bases and at J to 6 bases, leaving 7 bases not matched to a gene. The germline V gene has CDR1 LNHDA and CDR2 SQIVND (reference sequence).

The chain carries TRBV19 and TRBJ1-5, with 10 positions matching TRBD1. The CDR3 is 15 amino acids. V gave up 4 bases and J gave up 6 bases; unmatched junction bases: 6. Germline CDR1 and CDR2: LNHDA and SQIVND (reference sequence). DNA of the CDR3: TGTGCCAGTAGTACCGGGACAGGGGCTTCTCAGCCCCAGCATTTT. This translates into CASSTGTGASQPQHF.

This rearrangement joins TRBV2 to TRBJ2-7, with TRBD1 matching 8 bases. J gave up 3 bases and V 7 bases, and 11 bases lay outside the gene matches. Looked up from germline, CDR1 is SNHLY and CDR2 is FYNNEI. The length of the CDR3 is 15 residues. CDR3 in DNA: TGTGCCAGCATTTCAGGGACAGGCCTGATCTACGAGCAGTACTTC. Protein product: CASISGTGLIYEQYF.

The V gene is TRBV10-1, the J gene TRBJ2-7, with 9 bases fitting TRBD1. The J segment lost 4 bases and the V segment lost 9 bases, leaving 7 bases of the junction unmatched. The CDR3 runs 13 residues. CDR1 WNHNN and CDR2 SYGVQD come from the germline V gene (reference sequence). Written as DNA, the CDR3 is TGCGCCAGGAGGACAGGGGAGAGTTACGAGCAGTACTTC. Residues: CARRTGESYEQYF.

The chain links TRBV5-1 to TRBJ2-1, with unresolved D. The V gene lost 2 bases and the J gene lost 3 bases, with 12 bases spanning the gap. The CDR3 sequence is 15 residues long. Germline CDR1 SGHRS, CDR2 YFSETQ. CDR3 residues: CASSFGDLIYNEQFF. In DNA form, the CDR3 reads TGCGCCAGCAGCTTTGGAGACTTAATCTACAATGAGCAGTTCTTC.

The CDR3 coding sequence is TGTGCCAGCAGCTTATTCGGCAGGGGGAACACTGAAGCTTTCTTT. Amino acid sequence: CASSLFGRGNTEAFF. The chain couples TRBV7-3 to TRBJ1-1; tentative D call: TRBD1 (6 bases). The germline CDR1 and CDR2 sequences are SGHTA and FQGTGA. Trimming pared 2 bases from V and 1 base from J, leaving 11 bases between. The CDR3 is made up of 15 amino acids.

The rearrangement joins TRBV5-1 to TRBJ1-2; D remains unclear. V was shortened by 0 bases and J by 2 bases, with 8 bases between the two germline ends. The CDR3 has 14 residues. The V gene's germline CDR1 is SGHRS and CDR2 YFSETQ. CDR3 protein: CASSLDGKNYGYTF. The CDR3 coding sequence is TGCGCCAGCAGCTTGGACGGGAAGAACTATGGCTACACCTTC.

The chain combines TRBV7-9 with TRBJ2-3; D might be TRBD1 (5 bases). Trimming left V 0 bases short and J 5 bases short, with 6 bases between. Germline CDR1 is SEHNR and CDR2 is FQNEAQ (reference sequence). The CDR3 sequence is 13 residues long. The CDR3 spells CASSLAGQDTQYF. The CDR3 DNA reads TGTGCCAGCAGCTTAGCGGGGCAAGATACGCAGTATTTT.

Only one count was recorded for this clone. The rearrangement links TRBV18 to TRBJ2-7; D could derive from TRBD1 or TRBD2 (5 bases each). The germline V and J ends were trimmed by 2 bases and 7 bases, with 24 bases remaining between them. CDR3 length: 17 amino acids. In germline, CDR1 is KGHSH, CDR2 LQKENI. The CDR3 sequence is CASSPFGPAGTSEEQYF. DNA of the CDR3: TGTGCCAGCTCACCATTCGGACCCGCAGGGACCTCGGAGGAGCAGTACTTC.

In DNA form, the CDR3 reads TGTGCCAGCAGACCCCCCCCGGGAGCGGGGGAAGAGACCCAGTACTTC. It specifies CASRPPPGAGEETQYF. V is TRBV5-4 and J is TRBJ2-5, with 8 nucleotides matching TRBD2. In germline, CDR1 is SGHNT, CDR2 YYREEE (reference sequence). The CDR3 has 16 amino acids. After removal of 5 bases from V and 3 bases from J, the junction contained 12 bases not matched to a gene.

The chain carries TRBV11-2 and TRBJ2-7; possibly TRBD1 or TRBD2 for D (5 bases each). Looked up from germline, CDR1 is SGHAT and CDR2 is FQNNGV. The CDR3 loop spans 13 amino acids. With 6 bases removed from V and 3 bases from J, the gap between germline ends came to 12 bases. CDR3 in DNA: TGTGCCAGCAGGGGGGTACAAAACTACGAGCAGTACTTC. Residues: CASRGVQNYEQYF.

The CDR3 bases are TGTGCCAGCATCGGGACTAGCGGGGGCACAGATACGCAGTATTTT. It yields the protein CASIGTSGGTDTQYF. The V call is TRBV28, the J call TRBJ2-3, with TRBD2 identical over 13 bases. CDR1 and CDR2 (germline): MDHEN, SYDVKM. After removal of 7 bases from V and 1 base from J, the junction contained 2 bases not matched to a gene. This CDR3 has 15 amino acids.

V gene TRBV7-9 combines with J gene TRBJ1-2; the D gene is possibly TRBD1 (5 bases). This CDR3 is built from 11 residues. Germline V gene sequence: CDR1 SEHNR, CDR2 FQNEAQ (reference sequence). V gave up 4 bases and J gave up 11 bases, with 11 bases separating them. The CDR3 loop reads CASSSGDSYTF. CDR3 DNA: TGTGCCAGCAGCTCGGGAGACAGTTACACCTTC.

This clone has only one observation. The chain has TRBV2 and TRBJ2-2; no reliable D call. Trimming shortened V by 6 bases and J by 0 bases, and 8 bases separated the two germline ends. From germline, CDR1 is SNHLY and CDR2 FYNNEI. This CDR3 has 14 amino acids. The CDR3 spells CASSPIANTGELFF. Written as DNA, the CDR3 is TGTGCCAGCAGCCCGATCGCGAACACCGGGGAGCTGTTTTTT.

In regard to this clone: With a far larger clone one base away, a read error is the likely cause. J is TRBJ2-1 and V is TRBV7-9; possibly TRBD1 for D (5 bases). The CDR3 sequence is 15 residues long. Germline assignment: CDR1 SEHNR and CDR2 FQNEAQ (reference sequence). V was pared by 0 bases and J by 15 bases, with 21 bases between. CDR3 in DNA: TGTGCCAGCAGCTTAGCGGGGCAGGAGCCCCCGCTATGGTTCTTC. Protein product: CASSLAGQEPPLWFF.

The chain recombines TRBV2 with TRBJ2-3, with D hard to call. The germline V gene has CDR1 SNHLY and CDR2 FYNNEI. The CDR3 is made up of 14 amino acids. With 2 bases removed from V and 5 bases from J, the gap between germline ends came to 11 bases. The CDR3 region is CASSEHPRGDTQYF. DNA for the CDR3: TGTGCCAGCAGTGAACATCCGAGAGGAGATACGCAGTATTTT.

This clone was detected a few times. The chain has TRBV6-5 and TRBJ2-3, with 7 positions matching TRBD2. This CDR3 has 16 amino acids. Trimming removed 0 bases from V and 1 base from J; junction bases left unmatched: 4. Germline V gene data show CDR1 as MNHEY and CDR2 as SVGAGI. The DNA for the CDR3 is TGTGCCAGCAGTTACTCGCCGACTAGCCGCACAGATACGCAGTATTTT. Its translation is CASSYSPTSRTDTQYF.

V and J are TRBV15 and TRBJ1-1; D possibly corresponds to TRBD1 (6 bases). V gave up 1 base and J gave up 3 bases, with 12 bases separating them. Germline loops: CDR1 LNHNV, CDR2 YYDKDF (reference sequence). This CDR3 contains 15 residues. The CDR3 nucleotides are TGTGCCACCAGCAGAGTAGGAACAGGGCACACTGAAGCTTTCTTT. Translation: CATSRVGTGHTEAFF.

The V call is TRBV14, the J call TRBJ2-7; TRBD2 matches at 11 bases. The CDR3 loop spans 16 amino acids. With V trimmed by 2 bases and J by 2 bases, 5 bases remained unmatched. The germline gives CDR1 SGHDN, CDR2 FVKESK. The DNA of the CDR3 is TGTGCCAGCAGCCAATTGACTAGCGGGGTTGCCTACGAGCAGTACTTC. It yields the protein CASSQLTSGVAYEQYF.

The J gene is TRBJ1-6, the V gene TRBV7-9; 8 bases map to TRBD1. The J segment lost 4 bases and the V segment lost 6 bases, leaving 5 bases of the junction unmatched. The CDR3 is 15 amino acids. Germline values: CDR1 SEHNR, CDR2 FQNEAQ (reference sequence). The CDR3 region is CASSRTGTYNSPLHF. CDR3 DNA sequence: TGTGCCAGCAGTCGGACAGGGACGTATAATTCACCCCTCCACTTT.

In this sample, this clone turned up a few times. The CDR3, as DNA: TGTGCCAGCAGCGCGGGACTAGCGGGTAGCACAGATACGCAGTATTTT. Its protein is CASSAGLAGSTDTQYF. This rearrangement joins TRBV5-4 to TRBJ2-3; 12 bases agree with TRBD2. The CDR3 covers 16 residues. V lost 4 bases to trimming and J lost 0 bases; unmatched junction nucleotides: 3. From germline, CDR1 is SGHNT and CDR2 YYREEE (reference sequence).